The entry below gives a single T cell receptor beta chain sequence along with its context. The data were taken from a study of cytomegalovirus exposure and HLA in healthy donors. Amplification used 60 Vbeta primers and 13 Jbeta primers. TCRdb's table, derived via immunoSEQ multiplex PCR, lists solely in-frame clones and lacks some. Here the sample spans 160,000 or so clones, around three quarters being singletons. The CDR3 loop spans 13 amino acids. Trimming took 5 bases from V and 5 from J; bases not matched to a gene: 6. CDR1 is ENHRY, CDR2 SYGVKD, per germline. The receptor was isolated from a man aged 35 to 55 in good health and CMV-seronegative. The V gene is TRBV10-3, the J gene TRBJ2-7; 7 nucleotides align to TRBD1. Specimen: PBMCs. CDR3: CAISTTGSDEQYF. CDR3 DNA sequence: TGTGCCATCAGTACGACAGGGTCGGACGAGCAGTACTTC.